Listed below are T cell receptor beta chains from one sample, sequenced in a study of cytomegalovirus exposure and HLA in healthy donors. TCRdb's copy holds only in-frame clones and misses some; the assay was immunoSEQ multiplex PCR. Here the sample spans around 110,000 clones, more than 60% being singletons. The sequencing input was PBMCs. The receptor set was obtained from a man aged 18 to 30 in good health and CMV-seronegative. CDR3s include the opening cysteine and the closing phenylalanine or tryptophan. Each record gives: clone size, J gene, CDR3 length, V gene, D gene, CDR3 protein, CDR3 DNA. D genes are given only for firm matches. Rows give clone size only sometimes, using once, few, many, or a class for an expanded clone.

abundance: .
j_gene: TRBJ1-2
len: 14
v_gene: TRBV19
d_gene: .
CDR3aa: CASRIDQGHGGYTF
CDR3nt: TGTGCCAGTCGTATAGACCAGGGTCACGGTGGCTACACCTTC

abundance: .
j_gene: TRBJ2-7
len: 14
v_gene: TRBV6-5
d_gene: TRBD2
CDR3aa: CASSTGGSSYEQYF
CDR3nt: TGTGCCAGCAGCACGGGGGGAAGCTCCTACGAGCAGTACTTC

abundance: .
j_gene: TRBJ2-7
len: 14
v_gene: TRBV5-1
d_gene: TRBD1
CDR3aa: CASSRQGLSYEQYF
CDR3nt: TGCGCCAGCAGCCGACAGGGGCTTTCCTACGAGCAGTACTTC

abundance: .
j_gene: TRBJ2-7
len: 12
v_gene: TRBV30
d_gene: TRBD1
CDR3aa: CALTGGVDEQYF
CDR3nt: TGTGCCTTGACAGGGGGCGTCGACGAGCAGTACTTC

abundance: few
j_gene: TRBJ2-7
len: 14
v_gene: TRBV28
d_gene: TRBD1
CDR3aa: CASRDRLGAGEQYF
CDR3nt: TGTGCCAGCAGGGACAGGTTGGGGGCCGGCGAGCAGTACTTC

abundance: few
j_gene: TRBJ2-7
len: 16
v_gene: TRBV10-3
d_gene: .
CDR3aa: CAISEVMAGSFYEQYF
CDR3nt: TGTGCCATCAGTGAGGTTATGGCAGGGTCCTTTTACGAGCAGTACTTC

abundance: .
j_gene: TRBJ2-7
len: 15
v_gene: TRBV19
d_gene: .
CDR3aa: CASSIVAGISYEQYF
CDR3nt: TGTGCCAGTAGTATAGTTGCAGGGATCTCCTACGAGCAGTACTTC

abundance: .
j_gene: TRBJ1-2
len: 13
v_gene: TRBV28
d_gene: .
CDR3aa: CASSLQGFIGYTF
CDR3nt: TGTGCCAGCAGTTTACAGGGGTTCATTGGCTACACCTTC

abundance: .
j_gene: TRBJ2-2
len: 16
v_gene: TRBV29-1
d_gene: TRBD2
CDR3aa: CSVEFPTSGRTGELFF
CDR3nt: TGCAGCGTTGAATTTCCGACTAGCGGGCGGACCGGGGAGCTGTTTTTT

abundance: once
j_gene: TRBJ2-1
len: 16
v_gene: TRBV11-2
d_gene: TRBD2
CDR3aa: CASSLLGLAGAYEQFF
CDR3nt: TGTGCCAGCAGCTTATTAGGCCTAGCGGGAGCCTATGAGCAGTTCTTC

abundance: few
j_gene: TRBJ2-1
len: 13
v_gene: TRBV10-1
d_gene: .
CDR3aa: CASSELPGREEFF
CDR3nt: TGCGCCAGCAGTGAGCTCCCAGGGCGCGAAGAGTTCTTC